Listed below are T cell receptor beta chains from one sample, sequenced in a study of blood T cells in healthy people across ages. A single record per CDR3 protein comes from TCRdb applying MiXCR to the 5' RACE reads. The top ten clones hold approximately 15% of a sample with roughly 900,000 distinct CDR3 sequences, around 28% of them seen once. Sequencing used blood. Source of these receptors: an elderly woman in good health. CDR3s include the opening cysteine and the closing phenylalanine or tryptophan. The D gene is left open where the match is weak. For some rows the clone size is stated as once, few or many, or as a class when expanded; others skip it.

clone_size j_call d_call v_call cdr3_length cdr3_nt cdr3_aa
few TRBJ1-2 - TRBV20-1 16 TGCAGTGCTCCACTCCCCCTAGGACGGCTGTACTATGGCTACACCTTC CSAPLPLGRLYYGYTF
- TRBJ1-1 TRBD1 TRBV27 14 TGTGCCAGCAGACGGACAGGGGTGATCACTGAAGCTTTCTTT CASRRTGVITEAFF
once TRBJ1-2 TRBD1 TRBV6-5 14 TGTGCCAGCAGTTACATCGACAGGGGAGAAGGCTACACCTTC CASSYIDRGEGYTF
- TRBJ2-7 TRBD2 TRBV11-2 15 TGTGCCAACAGCTTAGATCCTAGCGGCTCCAACGAGCAGTACTTC CANSLDPSGSNEQYF
- TRBJ2-5 TRBD2 TRBV6-2/TRBV6-3 15 TGTGCCAGCAGCCTAAGCGGGATATCCAACAATGAGCAGTACTTC CASSLSGISNNEQYF
few TRBJ2-3 TRBD1 TRBV20-1 13 TGCAGTGAACAGCAGGGGGCGGCAGATTCGCAGTATTTT CSEQQGAADSQYF
- TRBJ2-5 TRBD2 TRBV7-9 15 TGTGCCAGCGGCCCGCGGGGGGCTTGGGGGGAGACCCAGTACTTC CASGPRGAWGETQYF
many TRBJ1-2 - TRBV5-5 15 TGTGCCAGCAGCCCCGGGGGGGCTGTATCTTATGGCTACACCTTC CASSPGGAVSYGYTF
- TRBJ2-5 - TRBV11-1 14 TGTGCCAGCACCAAACAGGGATGGGAAGAGACCCAGTACTTC CASTKQGWEETQYF
many TRBJ2-2 TRBD2 TRBV3-1 13 TGTGCCAGCAGGTTCGGGGGGGCCGGGGAGCTGTTTTTT CASRFGGAGELFF
- TRBJ2-1 - TRBV6-6 12 TGTGCCAGCAGCAGACAGTACAATGAGCGGTTCTTC CASSRQYNERFF
many TRBJ1-5 - TRBV12-3/TRBV12-4 12 TGTGCCAGCTGCAGGAACAATCAGCCCCAGCATTTT CASCRNNQPQHF
many TRBJ2-5 - TRBV6-6 14 TGTGCCAGCAGCTCGACCCTTAAGGGAGAGACCCAGTACTTC CASSSTLKGETQYF
many TRBJ2-7 - TRBV29-1 11 TGCAGCGTCATGGACCGATACGAGCAGTACTTC CSVMDRYEQYF
many TRBJ2-1 TRBD2 TRBV10-3 17 TGTGCCATCAGGAGACTAGCGGGGGTCCTCGGGAACAATGAGCAGTTCTTC CAIRRLAGVLGNNEQFF
many TRBJ2-7 - TRBV6-2/TRBV6-3 17 TGTGCCAGCAGCCTAAGAGGAGGCCCTCTGGGCTACTACGAGCAGTACTTC CASSLRGGPLGYYEQYF
- TRBJ2-5 TRBD1 TRBV13 13 TGTGCCAGCAGCCAGGGGGTACTGGAGACCCAGTACTTC CASSQGVLETQYF
many TRBJ2-5 - TRBV9 14 TGTGCCAGCAGCGTGGCTGTGATGGGGGAGACCCAGTACTTC CASSVAVMGETQYF